This T cell receptor beta chain is drawn from a study of CD8 T cells in Susac syndrome. Overall study findings and caveats: The study acknowledged a relatively small number of individuals in its TCR sequencing and HLA analysis.

Random hexamers were used to reverse transcribe the RNA input (about 0.45 to 1 ug). The authors amplified TCR beta CDR3 across 54 Vbeta and 13 Jbeta using immunoSEQ multiplex PCR. TCRdb re-called the immunoSEQ multiplex PCR reads with MiXCR, one entry per CDR3 protein. The sample records around 300,000 distinct CDR3 sequences, 70% to 90% being singletons. Treatment-naive patients with stable or active relapsing-remitting disease served as multiple sclerosis controls. The CDR3 runs 12 residues. Germline CDR1 reads MNHNY; CDR2 reads SVGAGI (reference sequence). Trimming stripped 2 bases from V and 10 bases from J, with 9 bases between. Note on this clonotype: Its antigen is undetermined.

The TCR sequence derives from a human donor with multiple sclerosis. What was sequenced was CD8+ T cells from PBMCs. This chain uses TRBV6-6 with TRBJ2-1, with unresolved D. The CDR3 loop reads CASSYGSGEQFF. DNA of the CDR3: TGTGCCAGCAGTTACGGTTCCGGGGAGCAGTTCTTC.